These T cell receptor beta chains were read from a single sample in a study of blood T cell repertoires in COVID-19. TCRdb keeps only in-frame clones here, not all; method: immunoSEQ multiplex PCR. The sample lists tens of thousands of clones, around 80% occurring once. Sequencing used peripheral blood. The receptors originated from a woman of 80 years or more with active or convalescent COVID-19. Both conserved end residues are part of each CDR3. The D gene is left open where the match is weak. Some rows mark clone size as missing; the rest say once, few, many or name a class of expanded clone.

V,D,length,J,size,DNA,CDR3
TRBV5-6,TRBD2,16,TRBJ2-3,-,TGTGCCAGCAGCTTGCGGTCCGGGGGGGACTTCGGGACGCAGTATTTT,CASSLRSGGDFGTQYF
TRBV5-1,-,17,TRBJ1-1,-,TGCGCCAGCAGCTTTCGGGGTCCGTCCGTCCCGAACACTGAAGCTTTCTTT,CASSFRGPSVPNTEAFF
TRBV5-4,TRBD2,15,TRBJ2-7,-,TGTGCCAGCAGCCGAGGACTAGCGGAAACCTACGAGCAGTACTTC,CASSRGLAETYEQYF
TRBV5-1,TRBD1,18,TRBJ1-6,-,TGCGCCAGCAGCCCTTCACCGAGTACGGGACAGGATAATTCACCCCTCCACTTT,CASSPSPSTGQDNSPLHF
TRBV2,TRBD1,14,TRBJ1-1,-,TGTGCCAGCAGTTTCAGGGGGACGAACACTGAAGCTTTCTTT,CASSFRGTNTEAFF
TRBV6-2/TRBV6-3,TRBD1,13,TRBJ2-5,-,TGTGCCAGCAGTACGACAGGGCCTGAGACCCAGTACTTC,CASSTTGPETQYF
TRBV28,TRBD2,15,TRBJ2-1,-,TGTGCCAGCAGTTTAATATTGACTAGCGGGACTGAGCAGTTCTTC,CASSLILTSGTEQFF
TRBV19,-,13,TRBJ1-5,many,TGTGCCAGTAAAGGAGGGATCAATCAGCCCCAGCATTTT,CASKGGINQPQHF
TRBV9,-,16,TRBJ1-1,-,TGTGCCAGCAGCGTAGTTGGGCAGGCTATGAACACTGAAGCTTTCTTT,CASSVVGQAMNTEAFF
TRBV9,TRBD2,16,TRBJ2-3,few,TGTGCCAGCAGCGTCCTAGCGGGCCTCGTCACAGATACGCAGTATTTT,CASSVLAGLVTDTQYF
TRBV6-5,TRBD1,14,TRBJ2-3,-,TGTGCCAGCAGGACAGGGCCTAGCACAGATACGCAGTATTTT,CASRTGPSTDTQYF
TRBV5-6,TRBD2,16,TRBJ2-7,-,TGTGCCAGCAGCGCCCGACTAGCGGGGGCCCCCTACGAGCAGTACTTC,CASSARLAGAPYEQYF
TRBV5-6,TRBD1,15,TRBJ2-5,-,TGTGCCAGCAGCACTATCGGACAGGCACAAGAGACCCAGTACTTC,CASSTIGQAQETQYF
TRBV27,-,14,TRBJ1-4,-,TGTGCCAGCAGTTTGGCGGGAACACGAGAAAAACTGTTTTTT,CASSLAGTREKLFF
TRBV27,-,15,TRBJ1-5,-,TGTGCCAGCAGTTACGTACCAGGGCACAATCAGCCCCAGCATTTT,CASSYVPGHNQPQHF
TRBV19,TRBD1,14,TRBJ1-6,few,TGTGCCAGTAGTCGACAGGGTCGGTATTCACCCCTCCACTTT,CASSRQGRYSPLHF
TRBV15,-,18,TRBJ2-3,-,TGTGCCACCAGCAGATACCTCCTAGGTCAAGTTGGCACAGATACGCAGTATTTT,CATSRYLLGQVGTDTQYF
TRBV5-5,TRBD1,17,TRBJ2-2,-,TGTGCCAGCAGCTTGAAGGGACAGGGTATCGAGGCCGGGGAGCTGTTTTTT,CASSLKGQGIEAGELFF
TRBV27,-,15,TRBJ2-5,-,TGTGCCAGCAGTGCATCAACCGGGGAAGGAGAGACCCAGTACTTC,CASSASTGEGETQYF
TRBV5-6,TRBD1,14,TRBJ1-4,-,TGTGCCAGCAGCAGAAGACAGGGGGATGAAAAACTGTTTTTT,CASSRRQGDEKLFF
TRBV9,-,16,TRBJ2-3,-,TGTGCCAGCAGCGTAGCTACAAGGGGGAGTGGAGATACGCAGTATTTT,CASSVATRGSGDTQYF
TRBV3-1/TRBV3-2,TRBD1,15,TRBJ1-4,once,TGTGCCAGCAGCCCACCCGGGACAGGGCATGAAAAACTGTTTTTT,CASSPPGTGHEKLFF
TRBV28,TRBD1,13,TRBJ1-2,-,TGTGCCAGTGGGACAGGGCCTAACTATGGCTACACCTTC,CASGTGPNYGYTF
TRBV5-8,-,11,TRBJ2-3,once,TGTGCCAGCAGCTTACCTAGTACGCAGTATTTT,CASSLPSTQYF
TRBV28,TRBD1,14,TRBJ1-2,once,TGTGCCAGCAGTACCACAGGGGCCTTGGATGGCTACACCTTC,CASSTTGALDGYTF
TRBV2,TRBD2,15,TRBJ2-3,-,TGTGCCAGCAGAACCCTAGCGGGGGCCCTGGGTACGCAGTATTTT,CASRTLAGALGTQYF